This T cell receptor beta chain stems from a study of blood T cell repertoires in COVID-19. Study information: Collection of acute and convalescent COVID-19 samples took place in the United States, Italy and Spain. Sample material is recorded as cDNA or gDNA derived from T cells, B-cell-depleted T cells, or PBMCs.

Trimming at V came to 11 bases and at J to 7 bases, leaving 10 bases not matched to a gene. The CDR3 is 13 amino acids. The V gene's germline CDR1 is SNHLY and CDR2 FYNNEI. The table lists this clone with a count of one. Original processing notes: Reference gene primer amplification gave estimated nucleated cell counts. The method was immunoSEQ multiplex PCR; TCRdb's version includes in-frame clones alone and lacks a portion of them. V and J calls and clone size follow that table, whereas D and trimming were derived from the DNA. The sample has tens of thousands of clones; 90% are singletons. The chain is built from TRBV2 and TRBJ1-4, with TRBD1 identical over 7 bases. Material for sequencing was peripheral blood. The receptor was isolated from a man aged 55 to 70 with acute or convalescent COVID-19. The CDR3 nucleotides read TGTGCCTCCCGGACAGGTGCTTTTGAAAAACTGTTTTTT. Translation gives CASRTGAFEKLFF.